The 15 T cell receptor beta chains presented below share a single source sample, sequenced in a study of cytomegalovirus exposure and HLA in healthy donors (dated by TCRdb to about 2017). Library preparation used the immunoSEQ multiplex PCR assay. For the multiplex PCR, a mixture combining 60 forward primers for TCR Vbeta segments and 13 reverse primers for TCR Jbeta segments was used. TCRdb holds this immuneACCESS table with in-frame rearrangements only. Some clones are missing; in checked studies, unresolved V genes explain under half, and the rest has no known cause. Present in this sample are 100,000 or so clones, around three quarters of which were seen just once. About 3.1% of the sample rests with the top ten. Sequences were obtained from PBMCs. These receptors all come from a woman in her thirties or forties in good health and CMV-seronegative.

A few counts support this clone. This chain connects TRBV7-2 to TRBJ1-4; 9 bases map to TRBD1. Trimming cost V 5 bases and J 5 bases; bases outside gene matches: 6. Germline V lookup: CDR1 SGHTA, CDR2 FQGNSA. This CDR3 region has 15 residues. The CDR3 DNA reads TGTGCCAGCAGCACAACCGGGACAGGGAATGAAAAACTGTTTTTT. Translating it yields CASSTTGTGNEKLFF.

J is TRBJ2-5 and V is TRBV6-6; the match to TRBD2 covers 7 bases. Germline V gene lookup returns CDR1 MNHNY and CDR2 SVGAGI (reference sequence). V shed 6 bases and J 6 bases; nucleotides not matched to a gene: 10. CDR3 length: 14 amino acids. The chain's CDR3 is CASRVSTSAKTQYF. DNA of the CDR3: TGTGCCAGCAGGGTCTCTACTAGCGCGAAGACCCAGTACTTC.

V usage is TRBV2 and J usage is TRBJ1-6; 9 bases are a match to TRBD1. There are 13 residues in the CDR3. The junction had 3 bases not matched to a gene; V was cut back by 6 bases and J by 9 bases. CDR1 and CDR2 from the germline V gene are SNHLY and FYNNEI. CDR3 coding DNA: TGTGCCAGCAGGGACAGGGGTGGTTCACCCCTCCACTTT. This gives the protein CASRDRGGSPLHF.

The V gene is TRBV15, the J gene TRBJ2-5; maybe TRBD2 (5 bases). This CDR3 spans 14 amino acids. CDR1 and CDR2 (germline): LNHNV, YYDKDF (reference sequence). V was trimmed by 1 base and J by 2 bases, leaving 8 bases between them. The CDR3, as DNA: TGTGCCACCAGCAGAGGCCGGGGACAAGAGACCCAGTACTTC. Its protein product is CATSRGRGQETQYF.

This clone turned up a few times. CDR3 DNA sequence: TGCAGTGCTAGACAGGAGGACGGCTACACCTTC. Translated: CSARQEDGYTF. This sequence joins TRBV20-1 and TRBJ1-2; no clear D gene. CDR1 is DFQATT, CDR2 SNEGSKA, per germline (reference sequence). The CDR3 covers 11 residues. With 2 bases removed from V and 8 bases from J, the gap between germline ends came to 9 bases.

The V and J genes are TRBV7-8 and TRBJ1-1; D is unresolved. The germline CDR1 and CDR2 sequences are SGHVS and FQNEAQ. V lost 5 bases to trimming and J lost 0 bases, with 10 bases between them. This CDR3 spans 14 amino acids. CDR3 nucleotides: TGTGCCAGCAGCCCGAGGGAGATGAACACTGAAGCTTTCTTT. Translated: CASSPREMNTEAFF.

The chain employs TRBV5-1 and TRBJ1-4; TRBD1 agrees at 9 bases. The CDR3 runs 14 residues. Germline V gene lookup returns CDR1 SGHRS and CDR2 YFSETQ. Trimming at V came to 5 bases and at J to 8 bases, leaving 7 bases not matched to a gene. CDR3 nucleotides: TGCGCCAGCAGGAGGGGGACAGGGCGCGAAAAACTGTTTTTT. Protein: CASRRGTGREKLFF.

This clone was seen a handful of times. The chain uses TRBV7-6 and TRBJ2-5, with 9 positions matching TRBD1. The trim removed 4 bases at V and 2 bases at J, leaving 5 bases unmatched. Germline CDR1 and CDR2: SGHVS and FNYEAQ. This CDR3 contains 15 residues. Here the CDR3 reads CASSSNRGLQETQYF. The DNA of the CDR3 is TGTGCCAGCAGCTCCAACAGGGGGCTACAAGAGACCCAGTACTTC.

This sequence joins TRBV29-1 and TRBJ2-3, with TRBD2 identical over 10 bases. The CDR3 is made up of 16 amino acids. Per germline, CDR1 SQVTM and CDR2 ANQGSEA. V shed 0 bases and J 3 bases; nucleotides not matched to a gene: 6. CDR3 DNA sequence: TGCAGCGTTGAAGATCTGGGGACTAGCGAGACAGATACGCAGTATTTT. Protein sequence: CSVEDLGTSETDTQYF.

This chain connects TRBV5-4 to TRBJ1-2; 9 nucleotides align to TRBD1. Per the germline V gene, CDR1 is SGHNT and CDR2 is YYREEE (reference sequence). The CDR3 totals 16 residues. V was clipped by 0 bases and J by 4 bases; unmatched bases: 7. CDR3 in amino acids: CASSLGGGQGSYGYTF. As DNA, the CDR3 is TGTGCCAGCAGCTTGGGCGGTGGACAGGGGAGCTATGGCTACACCTTC.

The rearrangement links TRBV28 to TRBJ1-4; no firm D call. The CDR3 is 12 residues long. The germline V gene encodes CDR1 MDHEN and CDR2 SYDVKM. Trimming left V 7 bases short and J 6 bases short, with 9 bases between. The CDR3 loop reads CASKSQDEKLFF. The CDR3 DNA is TGTGCCAGCAAAAGTCAGGATGAAAAACTGTTTTTT.

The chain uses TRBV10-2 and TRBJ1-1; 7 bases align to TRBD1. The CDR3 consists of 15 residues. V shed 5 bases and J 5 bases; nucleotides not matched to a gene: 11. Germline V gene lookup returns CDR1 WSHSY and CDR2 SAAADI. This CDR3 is CASSQRGQGGTEAFF. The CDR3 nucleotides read TGCGCCAGCAGTCAAAGGGGGCAGGGTGGGACTGAAGCTTTCTTT.

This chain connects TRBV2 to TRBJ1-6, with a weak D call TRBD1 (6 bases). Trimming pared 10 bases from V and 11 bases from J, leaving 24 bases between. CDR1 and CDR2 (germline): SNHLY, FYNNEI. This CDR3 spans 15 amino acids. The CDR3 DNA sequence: TGTGCCACCGCGCGCGGGGGGAATAAGGGGGCACCCCTCCACTTT. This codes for CATARGGNKGAPLHF. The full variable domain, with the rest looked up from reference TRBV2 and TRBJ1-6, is EPEVTQTPSHQVTQMGQEVILRCVPISNHLYFYWYRQILGQKVEFLVSFYNNEISEKSEIFDDQFSVERPDGSNFTLKIRSTKLEDSAMYFCATARGGNKGAPLHFGNGTRLTVT.

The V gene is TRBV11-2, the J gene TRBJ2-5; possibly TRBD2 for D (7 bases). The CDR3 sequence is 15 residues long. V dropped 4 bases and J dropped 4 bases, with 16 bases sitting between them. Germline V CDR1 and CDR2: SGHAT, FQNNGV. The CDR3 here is CASSWGGRGAETQYF. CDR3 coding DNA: TGTGCCAGCAGCTGGGGAGGCCGGGGGGCAGAGACCCAGTACTTC.

The CDR3 nucleotides are TGTGCCAGTAGTGCGGGACTAGCCTGGGGGGTATACAATGAGCAGTTCTTC. This sequence encodes CASSAGLAWGVYNEQFF. The V and J genes are TRBV19 and TRBJ2-1; 9 bases align to TRBD2. This CDR3 region has 17 residues. The V gene end was trimmed by 5 bases and the J gene end by 4 bases; junction bases not matched to a gene: 12. The germline gives CDR1 LNHDA, CDR2 SQIVND (reference sequence).